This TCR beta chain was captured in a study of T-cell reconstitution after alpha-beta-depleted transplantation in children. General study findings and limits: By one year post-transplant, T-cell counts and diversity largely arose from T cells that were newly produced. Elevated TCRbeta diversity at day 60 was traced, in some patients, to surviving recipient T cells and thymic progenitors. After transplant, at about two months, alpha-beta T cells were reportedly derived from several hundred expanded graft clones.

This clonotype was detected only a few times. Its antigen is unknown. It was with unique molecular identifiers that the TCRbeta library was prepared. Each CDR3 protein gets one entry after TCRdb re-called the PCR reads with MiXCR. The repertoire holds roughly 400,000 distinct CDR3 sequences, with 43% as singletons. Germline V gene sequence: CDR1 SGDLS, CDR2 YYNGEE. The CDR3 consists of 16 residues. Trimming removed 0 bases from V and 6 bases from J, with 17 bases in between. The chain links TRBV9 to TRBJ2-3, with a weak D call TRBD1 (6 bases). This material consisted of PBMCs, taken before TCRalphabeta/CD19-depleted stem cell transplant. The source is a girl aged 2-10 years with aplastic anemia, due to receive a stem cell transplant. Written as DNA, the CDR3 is TGTGCCAGCAGCGTAGACCTGACAGGAAGGAGGGATACGCAGTATTTT. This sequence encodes CASSVDLTGRRDTQYF.